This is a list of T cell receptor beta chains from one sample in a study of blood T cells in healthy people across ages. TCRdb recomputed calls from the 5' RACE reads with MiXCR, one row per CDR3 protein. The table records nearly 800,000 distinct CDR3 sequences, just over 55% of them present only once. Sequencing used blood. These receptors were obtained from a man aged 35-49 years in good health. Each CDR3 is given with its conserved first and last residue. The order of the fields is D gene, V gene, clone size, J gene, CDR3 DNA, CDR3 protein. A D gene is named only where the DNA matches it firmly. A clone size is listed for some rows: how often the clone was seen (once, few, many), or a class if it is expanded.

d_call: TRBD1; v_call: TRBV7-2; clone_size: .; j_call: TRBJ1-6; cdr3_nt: TGTGCCAGCAGCTGGACAGGGGGGCGTTCACCCCTCCACTTT; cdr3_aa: CASSWTGGRSPLHF
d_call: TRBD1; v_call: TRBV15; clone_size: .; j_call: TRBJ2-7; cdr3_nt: TGTGCCACCAGCAGAGATCGCGGGACAGGGTCCTACGAGCAGTACTTC; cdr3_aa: CATSRDRGTGSYEQYF
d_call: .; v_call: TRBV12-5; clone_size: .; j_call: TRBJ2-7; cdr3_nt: TGTGCTAGTGGTCCCCCCGGGCCTAGCTCCTACGAGCAGTACTTC; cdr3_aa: CASGPPGPSSYEQYF
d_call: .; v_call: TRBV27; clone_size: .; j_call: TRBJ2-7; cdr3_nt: TGTACCAGCAGTTTATCAAACAGGGTCACCTACGAGCAGTACTTC; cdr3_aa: CTSSLSNRVTYEQYF
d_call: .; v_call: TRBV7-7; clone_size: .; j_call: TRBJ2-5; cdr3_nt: TGTGCTAGCAGCTTAGAACTGACAGGGACTCCCCCCCAAGAGACCCAGTACTTC; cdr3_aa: CASSLELTGTPPQETQYF
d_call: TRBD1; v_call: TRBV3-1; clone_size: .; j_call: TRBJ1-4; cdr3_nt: TGTGCCAGCAGCCAAGGCGGACAGGATAATGAAAAACTGTTTTTT; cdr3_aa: CASSQGGQDNEKLFF
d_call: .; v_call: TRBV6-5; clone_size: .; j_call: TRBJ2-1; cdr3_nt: TGTGCCAGCAGATTTTCTGGGGGGGACACCTACAATGAGCAGTTCTTC; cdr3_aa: CASRFSGGDTYNEQFF
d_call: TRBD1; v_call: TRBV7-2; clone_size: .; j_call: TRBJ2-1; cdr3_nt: TGTGCCAGCAGCTTCCGGGACAGGACCTACAATGAGCAGTTCTTC; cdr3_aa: CASSFRDRTYNEQFF
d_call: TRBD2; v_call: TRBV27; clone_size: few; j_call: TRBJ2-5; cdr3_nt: TGTGCCAGCAGAGGGACTAGCGGGAGTGTTGGGACCCAGTACTTC; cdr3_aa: CASRGTSGSVGTQYF
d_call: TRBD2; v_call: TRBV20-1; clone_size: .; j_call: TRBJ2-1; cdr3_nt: TGCAGTGCCCAGAGGACTAGCGGCTACAATGAGCAGTTCTTC; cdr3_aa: CSAQRTSGYNEQFF
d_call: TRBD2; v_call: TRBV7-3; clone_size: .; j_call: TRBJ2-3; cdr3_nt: TGTGCCAGCAGAGCCACGACTAGCGAAGATACGCAGTATTTT; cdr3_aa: CASRATTSEDTQYF
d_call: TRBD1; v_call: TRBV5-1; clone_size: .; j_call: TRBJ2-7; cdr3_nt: TGCGCCAGCAGCGCGACCGGGACAGAGACCTACGAGCAGTACTTC; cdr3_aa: CASSATGTETYEQYF
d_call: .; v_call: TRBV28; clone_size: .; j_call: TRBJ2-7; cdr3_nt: TGTGCCAGCAGTTTATTAGGACGGGGGCGGGACGAGCAGTACTTC; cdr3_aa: CASSLLGRGRDEQYF
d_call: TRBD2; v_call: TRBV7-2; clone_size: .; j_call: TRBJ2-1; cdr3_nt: TGTGCCAGCAGCTTATGGACTAGCGGTATCAATGAGCAGTTCTTC; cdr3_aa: CASSLWTSGINEQFF
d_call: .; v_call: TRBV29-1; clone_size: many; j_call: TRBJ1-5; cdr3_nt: TGCAGCGTTGGCCAGGGAAGCAGCAATCAGCCCCAGCATTTT; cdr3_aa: CSVGQGSSNQPQHF
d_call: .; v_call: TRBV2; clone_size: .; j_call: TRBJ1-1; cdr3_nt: TGTGCCAGCAGGACCCAAGGAAACACTGAAGCTTTCTTT; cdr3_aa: CASRTQGNTEAFF
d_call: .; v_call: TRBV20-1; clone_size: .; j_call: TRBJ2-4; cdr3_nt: TGCAGTGCTAGGGACGTAGCAAGGAACATTCAGTACTTC; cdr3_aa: CSARDVARNIQYF
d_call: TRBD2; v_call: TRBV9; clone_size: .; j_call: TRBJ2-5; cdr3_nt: TGTGCCAGCAGCGTACTAGCGGGAGAAGAGACCCAGTACTTC; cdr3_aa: CASSVLAGEETQYF
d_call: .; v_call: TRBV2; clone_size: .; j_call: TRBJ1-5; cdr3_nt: TGTGCCAGCAGTCAGGGTGTATCTGGTCAGCCCCAGCATTTT; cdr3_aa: CASSQGVSGQPQHF
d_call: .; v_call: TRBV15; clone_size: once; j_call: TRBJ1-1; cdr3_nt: TGTGCCACCAGCAGAGGGGTTAACACTGAAGCTTTCTTT; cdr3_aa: CATSRGVNTEAFF
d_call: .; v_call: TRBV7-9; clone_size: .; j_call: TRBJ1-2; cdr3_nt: TGTGCCAGCAGCCACGACAGTAGCTATGGCTACACCTTC; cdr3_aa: CASSHDSSYGYTF
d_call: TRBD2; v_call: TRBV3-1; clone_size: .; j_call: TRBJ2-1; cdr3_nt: TGTGCCAGCAGCCATAGACTAGCGGGGGGGCACAATGAGCAGTTCTTC; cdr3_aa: CASSHRLAGGHNEQFF
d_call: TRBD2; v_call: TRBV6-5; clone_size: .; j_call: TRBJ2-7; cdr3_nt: TGTGCCAGCAGTTCCACACCGGGACTAGGTCACGAGCAGTACTTC; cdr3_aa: CASSSTPGLGHEQYF
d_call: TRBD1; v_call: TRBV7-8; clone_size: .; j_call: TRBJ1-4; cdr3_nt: TGTGCCAGCAGCCCCGGGGGGGGACAGGGGTTTGGAAAACTGTTTTTT; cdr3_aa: CASSPGGGQGFGKLFF
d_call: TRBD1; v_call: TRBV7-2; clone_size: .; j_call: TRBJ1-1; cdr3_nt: TGTGCCAGCAGCCGCCAGGGACAGACGGGCACTGAAGCTTTCTTT; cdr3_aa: CASSRQGQTGTEAFF
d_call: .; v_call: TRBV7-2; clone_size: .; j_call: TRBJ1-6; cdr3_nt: TGTGCCAGCAGCCCGACGGTAGGGAGGAATTCACCCCTCCACTTT; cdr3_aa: CASSPTVGRNSPLHF
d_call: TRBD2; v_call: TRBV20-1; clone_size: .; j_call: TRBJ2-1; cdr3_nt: TGCAGTGCCATGGGACTAGCGGGGTTCAATGAGCAGTTCTTC; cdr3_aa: CSAMGLAGFNEQFF
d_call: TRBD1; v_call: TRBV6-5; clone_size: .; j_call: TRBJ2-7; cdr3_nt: TGTGCCAGCAGTTACGAGGGGACAGGTTACTACGAGCAGTACTTC; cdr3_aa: CASSYEGTGYYEQYF
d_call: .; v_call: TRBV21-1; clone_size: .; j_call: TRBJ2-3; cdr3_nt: TGTGCCAGCAGCCCCGGGGGAGCGGGAAACACAGATACGCAGTATTTT; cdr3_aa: CASSPGGAGNTDTQYF
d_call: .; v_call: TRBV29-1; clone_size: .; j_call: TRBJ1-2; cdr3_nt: TGCAGCGTTTTCGTCGTTGGCTACACCTTC; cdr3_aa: CSVFVVGYTF
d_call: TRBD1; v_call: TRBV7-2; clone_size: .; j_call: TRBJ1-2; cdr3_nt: TGTGCCAGCAGCCTGGAGGGACAGCTCGCCTATGGCTACACCTTC; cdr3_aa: CASSLEGQLAYGYTF
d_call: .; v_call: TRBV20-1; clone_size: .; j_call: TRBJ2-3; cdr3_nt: TGCAGTGCTAGAGAGGACAGTTACAACACAGATACGCAGTATTTT; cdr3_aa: CSAREDSYNTDTQYF
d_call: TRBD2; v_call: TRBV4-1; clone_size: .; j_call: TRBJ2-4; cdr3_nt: TGCGCCAGCGCGTGGGGGGGACCCGAAAAACGGAACATTCAGTACTTC; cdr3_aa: CASAWGGPEKRNIQYF
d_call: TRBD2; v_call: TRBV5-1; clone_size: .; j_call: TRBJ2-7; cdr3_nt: TGCGCCAGCAGCGCAACTAGCGGGGGGGACTACGAGCAGTACTTC; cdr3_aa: CASSATSGGDYEQYF
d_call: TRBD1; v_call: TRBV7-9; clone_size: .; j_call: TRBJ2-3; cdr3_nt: TGTGCCAGCAGCTTAGGACAGGGGATTAGCACAGATACGCAGTATTTT; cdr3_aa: CASSLGQGISTDTQYF
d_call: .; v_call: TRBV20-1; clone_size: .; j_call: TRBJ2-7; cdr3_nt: TGCAGTGCTAGAATCTCGGAGGGAATTTCTTGGGCCGAGCAGTACTTC; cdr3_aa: CSARISEGISWAEQYF
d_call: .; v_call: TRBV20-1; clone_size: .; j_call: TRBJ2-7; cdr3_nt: TGCAGCGCGACTAGGACCCTCCTCGAGCAGTACTTC; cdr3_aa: CSATRTLLEQYF
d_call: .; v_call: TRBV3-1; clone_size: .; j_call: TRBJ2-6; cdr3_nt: TGTGCCAGCAGCCAAGTTTTGACTGGGGCCAACGTCCTGACTTTC; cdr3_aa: CASSQVLTGANVLTF
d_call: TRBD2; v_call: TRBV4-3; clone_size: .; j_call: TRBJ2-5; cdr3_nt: TGCGCCAGCAGCCAAGATGGCCTTTCCAGCGGGGGGTTTGGGACCCAGTACTTC; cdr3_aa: CASSQDGLSSGGFGTQYF
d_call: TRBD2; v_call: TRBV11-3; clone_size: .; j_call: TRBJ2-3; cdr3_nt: TGTGCCAGCAGCAAAAGCGGGAGAAACACAGATACGCAGTATTTT; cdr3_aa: CASSKSGRNTDTQYF
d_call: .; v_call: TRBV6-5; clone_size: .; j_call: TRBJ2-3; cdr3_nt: TGTGCCAGCAGTTATCGAGGACTGCGAGATACGCAGTATTTT; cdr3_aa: CASSYRGLRDTQYF
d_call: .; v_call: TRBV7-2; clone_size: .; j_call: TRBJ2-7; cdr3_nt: TGTGCCAGCAGCTACGGACAGTGGTACGAGCAGTACTTC; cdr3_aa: CASSYGQWYEQYF
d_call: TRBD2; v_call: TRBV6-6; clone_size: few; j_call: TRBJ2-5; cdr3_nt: TGTGCCAGCAGTCTAGCGGGGGGAATCATGCAAGAGACCCAGTACTTC; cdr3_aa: CASSLAGGIMQETQYF
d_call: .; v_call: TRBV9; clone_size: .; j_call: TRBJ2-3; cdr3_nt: TGTGCCAGCAGCGTGGGTTCGAGCGATCTCACAGATACGCAGTATTTT; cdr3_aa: CASSVGSSDLTDTQYF
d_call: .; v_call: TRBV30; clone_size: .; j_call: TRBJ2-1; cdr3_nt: TGTGCCTGGAGTCGCGAACCAAGCGCGACCTCTTTCCGCAATGAGCAGTTCTTC; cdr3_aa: CAWSREPSATSFRNEQFF
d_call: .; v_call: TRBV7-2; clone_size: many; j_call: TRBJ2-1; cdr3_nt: TGTGCCAGCAGCTTATCGACCGAGCAGTTCTTC; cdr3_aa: CASSLSTEQFF
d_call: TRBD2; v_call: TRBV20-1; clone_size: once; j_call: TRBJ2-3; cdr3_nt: TGCAGTGCTAGAGACCGCGGGAGCCCAGATACGCAGTATTTT; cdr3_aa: CSARDRGSPDTQYF
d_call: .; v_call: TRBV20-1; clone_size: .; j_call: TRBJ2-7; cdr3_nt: TGCAGTGCTAGAGATATTGAGGGGGGATACGAGCAGTACTTC; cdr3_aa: CSARDIEGGYEQYF
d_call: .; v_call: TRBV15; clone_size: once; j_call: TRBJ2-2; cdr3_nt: TGTGCCACCAGCAGAGATTTAGGGGGGGCCAGGGAGCTGTTTTTT; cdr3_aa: CATSRDLGGARELFF
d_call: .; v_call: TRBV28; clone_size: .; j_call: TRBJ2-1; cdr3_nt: TGTGCCAGCAGTTTAACATCACGGGATAGATTAGCCAATGAGCAGTTCTTC; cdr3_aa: CASSLTSRDRLANEQFF
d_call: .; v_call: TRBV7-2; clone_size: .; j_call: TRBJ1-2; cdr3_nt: TGTGCCAGCAGCTTAGATACCCGTGGCTACACCTTC; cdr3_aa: CASSLDTRGYTF
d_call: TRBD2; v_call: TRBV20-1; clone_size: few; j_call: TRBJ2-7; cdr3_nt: TGCAGTGCTACTCCAGCGGGACCCTCCTACGAGCAGTACTTC; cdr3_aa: CSATPAGPSYEQYF
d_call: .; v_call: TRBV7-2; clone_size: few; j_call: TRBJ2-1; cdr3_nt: TGTGCCAGCAGCTTAGTAATTGCTAGCGGAGGGGGCAATGAGCAGTTCTTC; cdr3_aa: CASSLVIASGGGNEQFF
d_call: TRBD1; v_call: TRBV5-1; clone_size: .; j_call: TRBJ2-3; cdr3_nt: TGCGCCAGCAGCTCATGGACAGGGGGCGTAACAGATACGCAGTATTTT; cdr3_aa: CASSSWTGGVTDTQYF
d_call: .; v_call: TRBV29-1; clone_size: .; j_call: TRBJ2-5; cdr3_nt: TGCAGCGTTGAAGATCTTCAAGGGGTCCAGTACTTC; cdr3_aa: CSVEDLQGVQYF